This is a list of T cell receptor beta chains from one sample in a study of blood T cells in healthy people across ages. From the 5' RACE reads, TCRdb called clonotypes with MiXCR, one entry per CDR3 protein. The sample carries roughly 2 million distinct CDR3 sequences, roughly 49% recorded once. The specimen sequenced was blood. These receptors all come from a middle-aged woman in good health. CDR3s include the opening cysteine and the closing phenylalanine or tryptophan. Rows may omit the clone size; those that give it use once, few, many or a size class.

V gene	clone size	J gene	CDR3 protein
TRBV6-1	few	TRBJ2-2	CASSEVFSGANTGELFF
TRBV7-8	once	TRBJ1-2	CASSAVSGGQNYGYTF
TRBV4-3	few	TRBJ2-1	CASSQLQTSGGHNEQFF
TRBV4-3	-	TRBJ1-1	CASSRDDVGYTEAFF
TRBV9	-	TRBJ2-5	CASSPSGTSFYNEQYF
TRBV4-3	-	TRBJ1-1	CASSQEGQGRGAFF
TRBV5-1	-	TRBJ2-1	CASSDTGYNEQFF
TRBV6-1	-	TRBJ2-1	CASSDRLEDSSCNEQFF
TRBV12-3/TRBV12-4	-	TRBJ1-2	CASSLELSGCTF
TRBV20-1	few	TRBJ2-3	CSARDQGSSTDTQYF
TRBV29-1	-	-	CSVEESPGLETQYF
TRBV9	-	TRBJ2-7	CASSPATGAFYEQYF
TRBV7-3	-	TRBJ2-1	CASSLVGGIDYNEQFF
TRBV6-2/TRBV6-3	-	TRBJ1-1	CASTVTEAGSEAFF
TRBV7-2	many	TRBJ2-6	CASSSRDRGSGANVLTF
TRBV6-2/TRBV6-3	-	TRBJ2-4	CASSQPQGQPGIQYF
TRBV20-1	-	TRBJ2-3	CSAWDYYTDTQYF
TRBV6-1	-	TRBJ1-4	CASSEALPGSTNEKLFF
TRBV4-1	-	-	CASGQVTASSYNEQYF
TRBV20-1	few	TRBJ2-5	CSARGASQETQYF
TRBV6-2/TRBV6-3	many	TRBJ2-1	CASSSSGTPNNEQFF
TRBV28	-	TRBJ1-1	CASRTPQGNTEAFF
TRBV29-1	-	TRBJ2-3	CSAEEVIGDTQYF
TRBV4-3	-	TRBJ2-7	CASSQGTGGEVYEQYF
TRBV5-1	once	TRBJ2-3	CASSLARIASTDTQYF